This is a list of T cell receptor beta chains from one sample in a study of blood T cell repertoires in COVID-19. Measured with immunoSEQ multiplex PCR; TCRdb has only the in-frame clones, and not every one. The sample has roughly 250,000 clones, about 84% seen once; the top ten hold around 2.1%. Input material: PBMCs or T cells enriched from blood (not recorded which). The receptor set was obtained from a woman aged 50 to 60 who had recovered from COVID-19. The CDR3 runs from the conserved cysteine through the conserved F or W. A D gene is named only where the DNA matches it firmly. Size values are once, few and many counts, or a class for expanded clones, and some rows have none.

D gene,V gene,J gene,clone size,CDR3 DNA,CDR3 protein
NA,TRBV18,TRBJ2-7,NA,TGTGCCAGCTCACCATTTACCGGTGATAGCTCCTACGAGCAGTACTTC,CASSPFTGDSSYEQYF
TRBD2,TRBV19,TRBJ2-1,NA,TGTGCCAGTAGTATAGACAGGACTAGCGGGGGAGCGCGGCAGTTCTTC,CASSIDRTSGGARQFF
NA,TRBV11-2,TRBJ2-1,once,TGTGCCAGCAGCTTCGGACTGACGTACGGAAATGAGCAGTTCTTC,CASSFGLTYGNEQFF
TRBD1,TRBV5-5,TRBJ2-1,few,TGTGCCAGCAGCGCGCGACAGGGGGCCTACAATGAGCAGTTCTTC,CASSARQGAYNEQFF
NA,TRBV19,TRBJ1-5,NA,TGTGCCAGTAGATTACAGGGACCCAATCAGCCCCAGCATTTT,CASRLQGPNQPQHF
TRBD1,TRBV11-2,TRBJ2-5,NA,TGTGCCAGCAGCCAACTGCGGACAGGGGAAGAGACCCAGTACTTC,CASSQLRTGEETQYF
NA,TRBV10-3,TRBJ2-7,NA,TGTGCCATCATGGTAGAGACCTACGAGCAGTACTTC,CAIMVETYEQYF
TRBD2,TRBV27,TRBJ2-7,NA,TGTGCCAGCAGTTTACCTGGGACTAGCGGAGGGGGCGAGCAGTACTTC,CASSLPGTSGGGEQYF
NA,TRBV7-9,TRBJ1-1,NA,TGTGCCAGCAGCTCGAGGAAGGGTTCGGGGGACACTGAAGCTTTCTTT,CASSSRKGSGDTEAFF
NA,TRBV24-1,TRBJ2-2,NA,TGTGCCACCAGTGATCCCGACAGGTTGCCCGGGGAGCTGTTTTTT,CATSDPDRLPGELFF
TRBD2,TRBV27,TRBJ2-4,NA,TGTGCCAGCAGTTCTATACTAGCGGGAGGGCCAAAAGGCATTCAGTACTTC,CASSSILAGGPKGIQYF
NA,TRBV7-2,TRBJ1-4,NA,TGTGCCAGCAGAATAACGGGGGCAACTAATGAAAAACTGTTTTTT,CASRITGATNEKLFF
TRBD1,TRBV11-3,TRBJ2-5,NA,TGTGCCAGCAGCGATAGTTACCGGGACAGGGCCCAAGAGACCCAGTACTTC,CASSDSYRDRAQETQYF
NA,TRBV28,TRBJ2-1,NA,TGTGCCAGCAGTACCGACAGTCCCGAGCAGTTCTTC,CASSTDSPEQFF
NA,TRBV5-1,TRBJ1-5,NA,TGCGCCAGCAGCTTGTATGGACGGGCGCGGGAGCCCCAGCATTTT,CASSLYGRAREPQHF
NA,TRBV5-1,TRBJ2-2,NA,TGCGCCAGCAGCTTGGGGACTCGTAACGGGGAGCTGTTTTTT,CASSLGTRNGELFF
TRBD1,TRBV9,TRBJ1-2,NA,TGTGCCAGCAGCGTAGATGGGACAGGTAGAACCTATGGCTACACCTTC,CASSVDGTGRTYGYTF
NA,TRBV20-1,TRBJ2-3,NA,TGCAGTGCTAGGACTACGAATACGCAGTATTTT,CSARTTNTQYF
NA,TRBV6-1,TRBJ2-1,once,TGTGCCAGCAGTGAAGCGGGAGGGGGTGAGCAGTTCTTC,CASSEAGGGEQFF
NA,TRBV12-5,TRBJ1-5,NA,TGTGCTAGTCTTGCGCAAAGCAATCAGCCCCAGCATTTT,CASLAQSNQPQHF
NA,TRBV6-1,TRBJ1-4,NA,TGTGCCAGCAGTGAACAGACAGGTTCAACTAATGAAAAACTGTTTTTT,CASSEQTGSTNEKLFF
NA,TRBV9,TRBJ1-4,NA,TGTGCCAGCAGCGTCGGTGGGGGGAATGAAAAACTGTTTTTT,CASSVGGGNEKLFF
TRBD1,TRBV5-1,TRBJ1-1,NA,TGCGCCAGCAGCTTCGGGACAGGGGGCTTGAACACTGAAGCTTTCTTT,CASSFGTGGLNTEAFF
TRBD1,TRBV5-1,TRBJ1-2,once,TGCGCCAGCAGGCCGGACAGGGGGCCTTTCTATGGCTACACCTTC,CASRPDRGPFYGYTF
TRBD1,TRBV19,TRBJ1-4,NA,TGTGCCAGTAGGGAAGACAGGGGGGGTGAAAAACTGTTTTTT,CASREDRGGEKLFF
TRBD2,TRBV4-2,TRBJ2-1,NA,TGTGCCAGCAGCCAAGGCTTAGCGGGAGTTAGGAATGAGCAGTTCTTC,CASSQGLAGVRNEQFF
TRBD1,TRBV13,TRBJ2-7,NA,TGTGCCAGCAGCACTCGGACAGGGTACGAGCAGTACTTC,CASSTRTGYEQYF
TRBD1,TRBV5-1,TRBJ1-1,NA,TGCGCCAGCAGCCCCCTCGGACAGGGGAACACTGAAGCTTTCTTT,CASSPLGQGNTEAFF
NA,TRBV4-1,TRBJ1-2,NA,TGCGCCAGCAGCCAACCTGCCCGGGGGGACACGGGGGGCTACACCTTC,CASSQPARGDTGGYTF
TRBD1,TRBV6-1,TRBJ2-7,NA,TGTGCCAGCAGTGAGCCGGGACAGGGGGCCTCCTACGAGCAGTACTTC,CASSEPGQGASYEQYF
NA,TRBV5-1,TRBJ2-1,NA,TGCGCCAGCAGCTTAAGGGGCATTGAGCAGTTCTTC,CASSLRGIEQFF
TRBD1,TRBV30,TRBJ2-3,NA,TGTGCCTGGAGGGTTACAGGGGTGGATACGCAGTATTTT,CAWRVTGVDTQYF
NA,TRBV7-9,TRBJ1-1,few,TGTGCCAGCAGCCTGGGACTTTTTGAAGCTTTCTTT,CASSLGLFEAFF